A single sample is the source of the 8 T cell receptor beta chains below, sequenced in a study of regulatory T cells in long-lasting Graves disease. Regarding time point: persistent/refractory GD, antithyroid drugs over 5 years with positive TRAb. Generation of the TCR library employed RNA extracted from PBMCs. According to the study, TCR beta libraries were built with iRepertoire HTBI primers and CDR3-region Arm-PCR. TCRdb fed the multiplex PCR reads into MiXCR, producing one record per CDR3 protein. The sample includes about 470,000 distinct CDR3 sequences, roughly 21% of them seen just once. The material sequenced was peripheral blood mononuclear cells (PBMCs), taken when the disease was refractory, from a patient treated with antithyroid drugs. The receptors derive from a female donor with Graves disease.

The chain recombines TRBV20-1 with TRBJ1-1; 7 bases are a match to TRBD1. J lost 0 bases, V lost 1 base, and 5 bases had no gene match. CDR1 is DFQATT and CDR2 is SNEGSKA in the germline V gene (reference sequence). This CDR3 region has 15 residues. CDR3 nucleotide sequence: TGCAGTGCTAGAGCCCCGGGACAGCTGAACACTGAAGCTTTCTTT. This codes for CSARAPGQLNTEAFF.

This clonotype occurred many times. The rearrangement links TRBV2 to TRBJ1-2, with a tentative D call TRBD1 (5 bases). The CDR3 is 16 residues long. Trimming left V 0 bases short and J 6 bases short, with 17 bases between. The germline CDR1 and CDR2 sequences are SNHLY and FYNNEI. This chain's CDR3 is CASSEASPNPTDGYTF. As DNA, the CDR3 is TGTGCCAGCAGTGAAGCCTCACCAAACCCGACAGATGGCTACACCTTC.

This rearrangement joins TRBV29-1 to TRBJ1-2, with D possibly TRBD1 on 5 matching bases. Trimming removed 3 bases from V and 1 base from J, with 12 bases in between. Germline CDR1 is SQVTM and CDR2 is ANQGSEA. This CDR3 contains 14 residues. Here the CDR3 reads CSVEGDSINYGYTF. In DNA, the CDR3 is TGCAGCGTTGAGGGGGATTCCATTAACTATGGCTACACCTTC.

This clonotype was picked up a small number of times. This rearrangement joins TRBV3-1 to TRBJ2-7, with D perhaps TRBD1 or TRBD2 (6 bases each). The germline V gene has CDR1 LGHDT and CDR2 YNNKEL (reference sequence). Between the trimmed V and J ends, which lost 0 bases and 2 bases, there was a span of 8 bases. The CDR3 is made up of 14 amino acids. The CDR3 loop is CASSQDGGAYEQYF. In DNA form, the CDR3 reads TGTGCCAGCAGCCAAGACGGGGGCGCCTACGAGCAGTACTTC.

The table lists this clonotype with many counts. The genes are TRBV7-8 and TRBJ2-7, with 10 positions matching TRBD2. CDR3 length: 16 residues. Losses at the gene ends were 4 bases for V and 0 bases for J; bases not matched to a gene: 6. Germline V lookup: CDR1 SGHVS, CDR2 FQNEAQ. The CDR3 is CASSSRLAGSSYEQYF. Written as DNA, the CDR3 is TGTGCCAGCAGCTCTCGACTAGCGGGTAGCTCCTACGAGCAGTACTTC.

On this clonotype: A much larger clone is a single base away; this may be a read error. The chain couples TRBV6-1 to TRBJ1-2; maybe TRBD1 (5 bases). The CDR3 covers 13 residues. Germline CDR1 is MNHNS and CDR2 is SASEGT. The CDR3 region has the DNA TGTGCCGGCAGCCCGGGGGTGATAAGTGGCTACACCTTC. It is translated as CAGSPGVISGYTF.

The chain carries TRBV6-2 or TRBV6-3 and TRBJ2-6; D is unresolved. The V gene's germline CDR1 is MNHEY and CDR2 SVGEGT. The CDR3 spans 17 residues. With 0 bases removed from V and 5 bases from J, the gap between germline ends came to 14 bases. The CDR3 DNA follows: TGTGCCAGCAGTTACTCCCAGACGCGCGCCCGGGCCAACGTCCTGACTTTC. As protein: CASSYSQTRARANVLTF.

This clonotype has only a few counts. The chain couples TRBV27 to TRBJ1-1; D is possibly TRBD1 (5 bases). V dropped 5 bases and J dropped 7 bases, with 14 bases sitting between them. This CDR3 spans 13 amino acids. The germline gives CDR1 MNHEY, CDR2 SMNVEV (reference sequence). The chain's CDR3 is CASSLGWGSEAFF. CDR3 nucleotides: TGTGCCAGCAGTCTAGGTTGGGGGAGTGAAGCTTTCTTT.